Shown below are 13 T cell receptor beta chains from a single sample sequenced in a study of a mutant IDH1 vaccine in newly diagnosed glioma (dated by TCRdb to the early 2020s). Read against the paper, the sample's time point label means: week 11, during vaccination. Every vaccine dose consisted of 300 ug of a 20-mer mutant IDH1 peptide in Montanide, administered subcutaneously together with topical imiquimod. Antigens for these TCRs are unknown. To prepare the library, the immunoSEQ multiplex PCR assay was applied. TCRdb holds this immuneACCESS table with in-frame rearrangements only. Some clones are missing; in checked studies, unresolved V genes explain under half, and the rest has no known cause. Present in this sample are about 52,000 clones, around 90% of which were seen just once. The ten most abundant clones make up 2.4% of the sample. The material sequenced was PBMCs, taken from a glioma patient whose treatment included an IDH1 peptide vaccine. These receptors were taken from a man aged 50-59 years with glioma.

This chain uses TRBV19 with TRBJ1-4; D uncertain. The ends were cut back, 1 base at V and 0 bases at J, with 3 bases in the middle. CDR3 size: 14 residues. Germline loops: CDR1 LNHDA, CDR2 SQIVND (reference sequence). The CDR3 is CASSIGTTNEKLFF. The DNA for the CDR3 is TGTGCCAGTAGTATAGGAACAACTAATGAAAAACTGTTTTTT.

The gene calls are TRBV7-9 and TRBJ2-7; no firm D call. The CDR3 covers 15 residues. V lost 5 bases to trimming and J lost 2 bases, with 16 bases between them. The germline gives CDR1 SEHNR, CDR2 FQNEAQ (reference sequence). CDR3 coding DNA: TGTGCCAGCAGCCCTCCCCTCCGTTCCACCTACGAGCAGTACTTC. Its translation is CASSPPLRSTYEQYF.

The rearrangement links TRBV7-6 to TRBJ2-2; D gene uncertain. This CDR3 has 15 residues. The germline V gene encodes CDR1 SGHVS and CDR2 FNYEAQ. Trimming left V 5 bases short and J 1 base short, with 11 bases between. The CDR3 region is CASSPTTGNTGELFF. The CDR3 coding sequence is TGTGCCAGCAGCCCCACGACGGGGAACACCGGGGAGCTGTTTTTT.

The chain uses TRBV2 and TRBJ1-5; D not resolved. The V end lost 1 base, the J end lost 4 bases, and 11 bases lay between the germline ends. The germline gives CDR1 SNHLY, CDR2 FYNNEI. The CDR3 loop spans 15 amino acids. This CDR3 reads CASSEGFLDNQPQHF. CDR3 bases: TGTGCCAGCAGTGAAGGGTTTTTGGATAATCAGCCCCAGCATTTT. The variable domain in full, completed from reference TRBV2 and TRBJ1-5, reads EPEVTQTPSHQVTQMGQEVILRCVPISNHLYFYWYRQILGQKVEFLVSFYNNEISEKSEIFDDQFSVERPDGSNFTLKIRSTKLEDSAMYFCASSEGFLDNQPQHFGDGTRLSIL.

V gene TRBV18 combines with J gene TRBJ2-3, with a weak D call TRBD2 (6 bases). The ends were cut back, 8 bases at V and 6 bases at J, with 18 bases in the middle. The CDR3 is 14 amino acids. Germline loops: CDR1 KGHSH, CDR2 LQKENI. The CDR3 coding sequence is TGTGCCAGCAAGCCGGGACTCCGCCAGGATACGCAGTATTTT. This gives the protein CASKPGLRQDTQYF.

This sequence joins TRBV4-3 and TRBJ2-3; D not certain. The ends were cut back, 0 bases at V and 4 bases at J, with 14 bases in the middle. Germline values: CDR1 LGHNA, CDR2 YSLEER. The CDR3 extends over 16 amino acids. CDR3 sequence reads: CASSQEWSGFSDTQYF. CDR3 coding DNA: TGCGCCAGCAGCCAAGAATGGTCCGGGTTCTCAGATACGCAGTATTTT.

The chain couples TRBV6-5 to TRBJ1-1; possible D gene TRBD1, 6 bases. V gave up 2 bases and J gave up 8 bases, with 6 bases separating them. The germline V gene has CDR1 MNHEY and CDR2 SVGAGI. This CDR3 contains 11 residues. The CDR3 sequence: CASSYDREAFF. DNA for the CDR3: TGTGCCAGCAGTTACGACAGGGAAGCTTTCTTT.

V and J are TRBV7-9 and TRBJ1-2, with D perhaps matching TRBD1 (5 bases). Trimming left V 8 bases short and J 7 bases short, with 11 bases between. The CDR3 extends over 11 amino acids. The germline gives CDR1 SEHNR, CDR2 FQNEAQ (reference sequence). CDR3 sequence reads: CASRGGGGYTF. The CDR3 DNA follows: TGTGCCAGCCGCGGGGGTGGTGGCTACACCTTC.

The chain is built from TRBV15 and TRBJ1-2; TRBD1 might be the D (5 bases). Between the trimmed V and J ends, which lost 1 base and 6 bases, there was a span of 9 bases. The V gene's germline CDR1 is LNHNV and CDR2 YYDKDF (reference sequence). The CDR3 contains 13 residues. CDR3 bases: TGTGCCACCAGCAGAGGTCAGGGTGATGGCTACACCTTC. Translation: CATSRGQGDGYTF.

The CDR3 nucleotides read TGCGCCAGCAGCCAGGACAGGGCGAACACCGGGGAGCTGTTTTTT. This gives the protein CASSQDRANTGELFF. The rearrangement uses TRBV4-3 and TRBJ2-2; 8 bases agree with TRBD1. The CDR3 spans 15 residues. The germline gives CDR1 LGHNA, CDR2 YSLEER. J was trimmed by 0 bases and V by 3 bases; bases with no gene match: 0.

The V and J genes are TRBV6-5 and TRBJ2-5, with 10 bases matching TRBD2. CDR1 and CDR2 from the germline V gene are MNHEY and SVGAGI. Trimming cost V 2 bases and J 5 bases; bases outside gene matches: 5. The CDR3 length is 15 residues. The DNA of the CDR3 is TGTGCCAGCAGTTACACGGGACTAGCGCAGGAGACCCAGTACTTC. It translates to CASSYTGLAQETQYF.

The genes are TRBV4-1 and TRBJ2-6; weak D call: TRBD1 (5 bases). The CDR3 length is 15 residues. Trimming shortened V by 1 base and J by 2 bases, and 6 bases separated the two germline ends. Germline CDR1 MGHRA, CDR2 YSYEKL. DNA for the CDR3: TGCGCCAGCAGCCAAGGACAGCCTGGGGCCAACGTCCTGACTTTC. Translated: CASSQGQPGANVLTF.

The V call is TRBV7-9, the J call TRBJ1-1; maybe TRBD1 (6 bases). The CDR3 covers 14 residues. Germline V gene sequence: CDR1 SEHNR, CDR2 FQNEAQ (reference sequence). V lost 2 bases, J lost 4 bases, and 11 bases lay in between. CDR3 protein: CASSLSTGATEAFF. The CDR3 bases are TGTGCCAGCAGCTTATCGACAGGAGCCACTGAAGCTTTCTTT. Full variable domain (rest looked up from reference TRBV7-9 and TRBJ1-1): DTGVSQNPRHKITKRGQNVTFRCDPISEHNRLYWYRQTLGQGPEFLTYFQNEAQLEKSRLLSDRFSAERPKGSFSTLEIQRTEQGDSAMYLCASSLSTGATEAFFGQGTRLTVV.